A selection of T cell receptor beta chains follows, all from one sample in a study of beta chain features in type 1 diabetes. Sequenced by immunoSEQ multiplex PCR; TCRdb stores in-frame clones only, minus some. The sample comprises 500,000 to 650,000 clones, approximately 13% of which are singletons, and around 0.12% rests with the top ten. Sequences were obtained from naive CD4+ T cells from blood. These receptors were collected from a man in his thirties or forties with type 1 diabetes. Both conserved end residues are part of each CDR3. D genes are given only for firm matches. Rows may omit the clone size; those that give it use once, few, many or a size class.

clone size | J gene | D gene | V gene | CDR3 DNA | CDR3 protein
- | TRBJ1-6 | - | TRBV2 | TGTGCCAGCAGTGTTCTCGACAGTGCGGGGAATTCACCCCTCCACTTT | CASSVLDSAGNSPLHF
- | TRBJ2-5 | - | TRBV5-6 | TGTGCCAGCAGCTTGAAGCAGCTAGCTGGGGGAGAGACCCAGTACTTC | CASSLKQLAGGETQYF
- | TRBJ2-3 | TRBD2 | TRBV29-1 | TGCAGCGTTATTACTAGCGGGGGGCTCACAGATACGCAGTATTTT | CSVITSGGLTDTQYF
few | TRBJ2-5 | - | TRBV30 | TGTGCCTGGAGTCTATCACAAGAGACCCAGTACTTC | CAWSLSQETQYF
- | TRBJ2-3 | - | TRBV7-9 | TGTGCCAGCAGCCACCGCTTTCGGACTTCCACAGATACGCAGTATTTT | CASSHRFRTSTDTQYF
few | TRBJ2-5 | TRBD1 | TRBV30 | TGTGCCTGGAGTGAAACAGGGGACCAAGAGACCCAGTACTTC | CAWSETGDQETQYF
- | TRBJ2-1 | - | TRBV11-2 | TGTGCCAGCAGCTTAAGTGGGGGGTCATTCGATGAGCAGTTCTTC | CASSLSGGSFDEQFF
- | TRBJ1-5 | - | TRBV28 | TGTGCCAGCAGACATTGGGATCCAGAATCCCAGCATTTT | CASRHWDPESQHF
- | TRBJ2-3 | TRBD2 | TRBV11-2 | TGTGCCAGCAGCTTAGGGAGCGGGGGCACAGATACGCAGTATTTT | CASSLGSGGTDTQYF
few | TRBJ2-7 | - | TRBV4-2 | TGTGCCAGCAGCCAAGATCTGCGGGGACCCTACGAGCAGTACTTC | CASSQDLRGPYEQYF
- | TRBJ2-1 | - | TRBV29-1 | TGCAGCGTTGAAGACAGGGAGTCCTACAATGAGCAGTTCTTC | CSVEDRESYNEQFF
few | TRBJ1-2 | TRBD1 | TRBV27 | TGTGCCAGCAGCCCGACAGGGGATTACTATGGCTACACCTTC | CASSPTGDYYGYTF
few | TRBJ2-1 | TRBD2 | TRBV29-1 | TGCAGCGTCCGGACTAGCGGGGGGACCAACAATGAGCAGTTCTTC | CSVRTSGGTNNEQFF
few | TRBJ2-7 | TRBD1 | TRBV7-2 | TGTGCCAGCAGCTTCGGGACAGGGGCATCCTACGAGCAGTACTTC | CASSFGTGASYEQYF
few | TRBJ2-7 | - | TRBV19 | TGTGCCAGTAGTCTCTCACGGAGTAGCTACGAGCAGTACTTC | CASSLSRSSYEQYF
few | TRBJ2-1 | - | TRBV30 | TGTGCCTGGAGTGTGAAAAGAGGGACGTCACCCAATGAGCAGTTCTTC | CAWSVKRGTSPNEQFF
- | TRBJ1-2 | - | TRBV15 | TGTGCCACCAGTAGGAGGGGCGGACACTATGGCTACACCTTC | CATSRRGGHYGYTF
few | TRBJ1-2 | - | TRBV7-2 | TGTGCCAGCAGCTCATTGGGGCTCTATCGGGGCTACACCTTC | CASSSLGLYRGYTF
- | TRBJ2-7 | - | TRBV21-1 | TGTGCCAGCAGCAAAAACCAGATTCCAAACTTC | CASSKNQIPNF
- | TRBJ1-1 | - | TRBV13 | TGTGCCAGCAGAGAAAGGGATACCGGGATCTTGAACACTGAAGCTTTCTTT | CASRERDTGILNTEAFF
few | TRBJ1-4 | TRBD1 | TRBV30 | TGTGCCTGGAGTCAGGGACAGGGGGCAGCTAATGAAAAACTGTTTTTT | CAWSQGQGAANEKLFF
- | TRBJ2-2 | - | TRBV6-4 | TGTGCCAGCAGTTTCGACGGAACCGGGGAGCTGTTTTTT | CASSFDGTGELFF
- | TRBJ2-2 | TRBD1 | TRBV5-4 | TGTGCCAGCACCCAACGACCGGGACAGGGCAGATCTACCGGGGAGCTGTTTTTT | CASTQRPGQGRSTGELFF
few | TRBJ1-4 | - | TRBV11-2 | TGTGCCAGCAGCTTAGATCAGTGGTCGAGGGAAAAACTGTTTTTT | CASSLDQWSREKLFF
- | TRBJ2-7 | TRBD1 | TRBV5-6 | TGTGCCAGCACCGAACGTTGGGACAGGGACTACGAGCAGTACTTC | CASTERWDRDYEQYF
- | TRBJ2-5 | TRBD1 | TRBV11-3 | TGTGCCAGCAGCTCCGGACAGGGTGGCGCTATGGGAGAGACCCAGTACTTC | CASSSGQGGAMGETQYF
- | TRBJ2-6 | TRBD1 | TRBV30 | TGTGCCTGGAGTGTACGTACAGGGGTGACTGGGGCCAACGTCCTGACTTTC | CAWSVRTGVTGANVLTF
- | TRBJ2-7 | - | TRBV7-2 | TGTGCCAGCAGACCCGACAGCCGCCAGGTTTGGTACGAGCAGTACTTC | CASRPDSRQVWYEQYF
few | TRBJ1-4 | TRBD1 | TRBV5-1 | TGCGCCAGCAGCCCGGGGACAGGGATAAATGAAAAACTGTTTTTT | CASSPGTGINEKLFF
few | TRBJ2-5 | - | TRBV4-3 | TGCGCCAGCAGCCAAGATAACGGCCCGGAGACCCAGTACTTC | CASSQDNGPETQYF
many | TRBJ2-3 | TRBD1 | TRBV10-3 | TGTGCCATAAGACAGGGGGCGCAGAGCACAGATACGCAGTATTTT | CAIRQGAQSTDTQYF
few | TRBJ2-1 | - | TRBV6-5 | TGTGCCAGCAGTACCCAGGGGCAGCGGGTCAATGAGCAGTTCTTC | CASSTQGQRVNEQFF
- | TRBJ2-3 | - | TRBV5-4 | TGTGCCAGCAGCCCTCAACAGGGCGGCACAGATACGCAGTATTTT | CASSPQQGGTDTQYF
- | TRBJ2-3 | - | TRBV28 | TGTGCCAGCACCCCATCGCAAGGGGCCACAGATACGCAGTATTTT | CASTPSQGATDTQYF
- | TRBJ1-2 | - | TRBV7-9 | TGTGCCAGCAGCAGGAGCGCTAACTATGGCTACACCTTC | CASSRSANYGYTF
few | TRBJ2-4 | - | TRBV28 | TGTGCCAGCAGCAAACCCCTCTTCGGGGGGTACTTC | CASSKPLFGGYF
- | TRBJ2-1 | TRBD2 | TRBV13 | TGTGCCAGCAGCAAGGTCACCGCCGGGACTAGCGGCTCCAATGAGCAGTTCTTC | CASSKVTAGTSGSNEQFF
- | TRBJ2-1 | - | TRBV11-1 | TGTGCCAGCAGCTTAGGTTCGCGATCCTCCTACAATGAGCAGTTCTTC | CASSLGSRSSYNEQFF
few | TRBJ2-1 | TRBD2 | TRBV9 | TGTGCCAGCACCACGCCCAGCGGGGGGGCCACTGAGCAGTTCTTC | CASTTPSGGATEQFF
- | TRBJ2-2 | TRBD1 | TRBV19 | TGTGCCAGTAGCCGGGACAGATTCACCGGGGAGCTGTTTTTT | CASSRDRFTGELFF
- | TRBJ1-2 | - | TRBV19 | TGTGCCAGTAGTCGGACCGGCAACTATGGCTACACCTTC | CASSRTGNYGYTF
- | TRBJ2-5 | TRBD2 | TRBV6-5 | TGTGCCAGCAGTTACTCTCTAGCGGGGGGGGAGACCCAGTACTTC | CASSYSLAGGETQYF
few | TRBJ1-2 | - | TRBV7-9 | TGTGCCAGCAGCTCGACCGGGAGGATTAATGGCTACACCTTC | CASSSTGRINGYTF
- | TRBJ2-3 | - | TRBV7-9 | TGTGCCAGCAGCTTTAGAGAGGATACGCAGTATTTT | CASSFREDTQYF
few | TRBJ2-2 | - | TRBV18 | TGTGCCAGCTCCCCTGACCTCGGCGGGGAGCTGTTTTTT | CASSPDLGGELFF
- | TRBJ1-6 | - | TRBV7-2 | TGTGCCAGCAGCTTAGGGGGTGGGGCAGTTAATTCACCCCTCCACTTT | CASSLGGGAVNSPLHF